This T cell receptor beta chain was profiled in a study of regulatory T cells in long-lasting Graves disease (dated by TCRdb to about 2021). Describing the broader study: Persistent Graves' disease was defined as antithyroid drug treatment for over 5 years with persistently positive TSH receptor autoantibodies. Patients with persistent Graves' disease were compared with patients with newly diagnosed Graves' disease using TCR sequencing and RNA sequencing of peripheral blood. The study was conducted in China and was registered as a clinical trial. A total of about 33 samples were covered by TCR sequencing, comprising some 13 persistent and roughly 20 newly diagnosed Graves' disease patients. In the clinical cohort, patients with persistent Graves' disease had used antithyroid drugs for an average of about 10.3 years. Study-level results and caveats: The authors acknowledged the small sample size as a limitation that may reduce accuracy. Persistent disease showed preferential use of TRBV28, TRBJ1-2 and TRBJ2-5, whereas newly diagnosed disease favored TRBV20-1 and TRBJ2-1. Only the TCR beta chain was sequenced and analyzed. Compared with newly diagnosed patients, patients with persistent Graves' disease had lower TCR Shannon entropy and fewer highly expanded clones, which suggests clonal expansion. Patients with persistent disease shared more public clonotypes (approximately 2,500) than newly diagnosed patients did (about 1,000). Because the primary lesion, thyroid tissue, could not be accessed, the study looked at peripheral blood alone.

The intended sense of this specimen's time point label: persistent/refractory GD, antithyroid drugs over 5 years with positive TRAb. RNA was extracted from PBMCs in TRIzol for both TCR sequencing and RNA sequencing. Graves' disease was diagnosed according to American Thyroid Association guidelines. Patients for the study were recruited at an endocrinology department in Xi'an, China. Each patient gave approximately 10 milliliters of peripheral blood, collected in an EDTA anticoagulant tube. PBMCs were isolated by Ficoll Paque Plus density gradient separation without further T cell sorting. RNA quality was checked with an Agilent 2100 Bioanalyzer and agarose gel, and concentration with a NanoDrop 2000. A remark on this clonotype: This receptor's antigen is unknown. With a much larger clone just one base away, this may be a read error.

The germline V gene specifies SGHTA as CDR1 and FQGNSA as CDR2. The CDR3 goes from the cysteine to the phenylalanine over 15 residues. This entry keeps only the CDR3 DNA: 45 bases, framed from base 1. Libraries were made using multiplex PCR. Sequencing was carried out with an Illumina HiSeq 4000. To build TCR beta libraries, CDR3 regions were amplified by Arm-PCR using iRepertoire HTBI primers. Before sequencing, the PCR products underwent gel purification. The original pipeline was this. Gene usage analysis of CDR3 amino acid clonotypes used the 55 to 80 TRBV and around 14 TRBJ segments found across samples. COPE and FqMerger were used to merge filtered high-quality paired reads into contigs. BLAST was used to align contigs to IMGT TRBV, TRBD and TRBJ reference genes, and CDR3 was defined according to IMGT. Clonotypes above 0.1% frequency were classified as highly expanded clones. Repertoire diversity was measured by Shannon entropy, and V-J evenness by the Gini coefficient. Clonotypes shared by more than one individual were considered public. TCRdb reprocessed the public reads (quality trimming at Q25 with fastp, clone calling with MiXCR) and kept in-frame beta chains. When rows share a CDR3 protein, they turn into one entry using the most common DNA and genes. In this record, the V and J calls reflect TCRdb's handling and not the investigators' own analysis. The sample table records over 250,000 distinct CDR3 sequences; around 21% of these occur just once. About 61% of the sample rests with the top ten.

The rearrangement combines TRBV7-2 with TRBJ2-4; the D gene assignment is perhaps TRBD1 or TRBD2, with each matching 6 bases. This receptor was taken from a female donor with Graves disease. This specimen was peripheral blood mononuclear cells (PBMCs), taken when the disease was refractory, from a patient treated with antithyroid drugs. At the DNA level, the sequence is TGTGCCAGCAGCTCCGACTTAGCGGACAGAAACACTCAGTACTTC. This translates into CASSSDLADRNTQYF.